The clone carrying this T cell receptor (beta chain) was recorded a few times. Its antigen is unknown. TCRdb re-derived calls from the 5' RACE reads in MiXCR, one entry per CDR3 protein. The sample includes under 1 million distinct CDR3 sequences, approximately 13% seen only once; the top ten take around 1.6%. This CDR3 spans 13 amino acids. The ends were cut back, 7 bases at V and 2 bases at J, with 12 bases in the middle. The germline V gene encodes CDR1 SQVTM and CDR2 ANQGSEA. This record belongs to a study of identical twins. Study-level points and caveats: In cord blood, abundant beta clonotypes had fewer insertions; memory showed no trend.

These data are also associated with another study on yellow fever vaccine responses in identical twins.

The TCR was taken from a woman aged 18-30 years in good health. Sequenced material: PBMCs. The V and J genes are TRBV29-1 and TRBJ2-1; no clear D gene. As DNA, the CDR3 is TGCAGCGGGAGTCGCGACGCCTACAATGAGCAGTTCTTC. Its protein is CSGSRDAYNEQFF.